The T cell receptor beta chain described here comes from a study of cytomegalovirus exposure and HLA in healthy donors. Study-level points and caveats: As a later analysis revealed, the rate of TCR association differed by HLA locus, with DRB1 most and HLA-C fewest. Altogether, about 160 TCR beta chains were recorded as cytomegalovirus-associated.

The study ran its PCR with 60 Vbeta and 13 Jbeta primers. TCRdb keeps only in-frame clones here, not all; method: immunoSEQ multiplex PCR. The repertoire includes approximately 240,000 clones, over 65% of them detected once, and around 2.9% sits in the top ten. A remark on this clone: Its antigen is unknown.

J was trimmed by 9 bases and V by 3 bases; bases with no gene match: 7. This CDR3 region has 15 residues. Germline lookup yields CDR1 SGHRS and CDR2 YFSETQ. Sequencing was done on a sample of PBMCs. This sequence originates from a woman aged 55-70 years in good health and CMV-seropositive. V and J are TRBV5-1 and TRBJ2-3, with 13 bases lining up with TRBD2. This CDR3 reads CASSSSGTSGVTQYF. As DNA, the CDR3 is TGCGCCAGCAGCTCGTCCGGGACTAGCGGGGTGACGCAGTATTTT.